This passage covers 10 T cell receptor beta chains from one sample sequenced in a study of shared clonotypes between healthy human individuals. The data were produced by immunoSEQ multiplex PCR, yet TCRdb's version contains in-frame clones alone and is incomplete. Of more than 550,000 clones in the sample, roughly 94% were seen once. CD8 cells classed as naive were CD45RO-negative and positively selected for CCR7, excluding terminally differentiated effector memory CD45RA+ cells. The sample taken for sequencing was naive CD8+ T cells sorted from blood. The receptors here all came from a man aged 25 to 40 in good health.

This chain joins TRBV7-9 and TRBJ1-1; TRBD1 might be the D (5 bases). The CDR3 loop spans 13 amino acids. From germline, CDR1 is SEHNR and CDR2 FQNEAQ (reference sequence). V lost 8 bases, J lost 0 bases, and 10 bases lay in between. CDR3 sequence: CASGGSVNTEAFF. The DNA of the CDR3 is TGTGCCAGCGGGGGGTCGGTGAACACTGAAGCTTTCTTT.

The genes are TRBV9 and TRBJ2-7; D unclear. The CDR3 is 14 amino acids. V was cut by 2 bases and J by 0 bases, with 9 bases left in between. Germline V gene sequence: CDR1 SGDLS, CDR2 YYNGEE. The CDR3 DNA follows: TGTGCCAGCAGCGTCAAGTTGTTCTCCTACGAGCAGTACTTC. Protein: CASSVKLFSYEQYF. The full variable domain, with the rest looked up from reference TRBV9 and TRBJ2-7, is DSGVTQTPKHLITATGQRVTLRCSPRSGDLSVYWYQQSLDQGLQFLIQYYNGEERAKGNILERFSAQQFPDLHSELNLSSLELGDSALYFCASSVKLFSYEQYFGPGTRLTVT.

The chain joins TRBV5-6 to TRBJ2-7; tentatively, D is TRBD2 (5 bases). V was clipped by 4 bases and J by 4 bases, with 9 bases between them. Germline V gene data show CDR1 as SGHDT and CDR2 as YYEEEE. CDR3 length equals 12 residues. The CDR3 bases are TGTGCCAGCAGCCCACGAGGGTACGAGCAGTACTTC. It translates to CASSPRGYEQYF.

J is TRBJ1-1 and V is TRBV19; D perhaps matches TRBD1 (6 bases). V was shortened by 4 bases and J by 1 base, with 10 bases between the two germline ends. Germline loops: CDR1 LNHDA, CDR2 SQIVND (reference sequence). CDR3 length: 14 amino acids. The CDR3 here is CASSTPGQNTEAFF. CDR3 DNA: TGTGCCAGTAGTACCCCGGGACAGAACACTGAAGCTTTCTTT.

With respect to this clone: This specimen includes other DNA sequences encoding the same CDR3. CDR3 DNA: TGTGCCAGCAGCTTAGGTCTAGCGGAAGACAATGAGCAGTTCTTC. It encodes CASSLGLAEDNEQFF. This chain uses TRBV7-9 with TRBJ2-1; 7 bases match TRBD2. CDR1 and CDR2 (germline): SEHNR, FQNEAQ (reference sequence). V shed 1 base and J 5 bases; nucleotides not matched to a gene: 5. This CDR3 comprises 15 residues.

The chain links TRBV7-9 to TRBJ2-5, with TRBD2 matching 7 bases. V shed 6 bases and J 5 bases; nucleotides not matched to a gene: 9. CDR3 size: 14 residues. The germline V gene encodes CDR1 SEHNR and CDR2 FQNEAQ (reference sequence). The CDR3 DNA sequence: TGTGCCAGCAGTTCTAGCGGCAGCCGGGAGACCCAGTACTTC. This codes for CASSSSGSRETQYF.

The J gene is TRBJ2-5, the V gene TRBV29-1; D is ambiguous. V lost 5 bases to trimming and J lost 2 bases, with 12 bases between them. The CDR3 runs to 13 residues. Germline CDR1 reads SQVTM; CDR2 reads ANQGSEA. The CDR3 sequence is CSVLDGAQETQYF. DNA for the CDR3: TGCAGCGTTCTTGACGGTGCTCAAGAGACCCAGTACTTC.

The CDR3, as DNA: TGCAGCGTTACCAAGGGAGGGGGCGATGGCTACACCTTC. Encoded protein: CSVTKGGGDGYTF. This sequence joins TRBV29-1 and TRBJ1-2, with 7 bases fitting TRBD1. The V gene end was trimmed by 5 bases and the J gene end by 6 bases; junction bases not matched to a gene: 9. Germline V gene data show CDR1 as SQVTM and CDR2 as ANQGSEA. The CDR3 runs to 13 residues.

V usage is TRBV18 and J usage is TRBJ2-7, with D possibly matching TRBD1 (5 bases). Germline lookup yields CDR1 KGHSH and CDR2 LQKENI. The CDR3 sequence is 17 residues long. V lost 3 bases, J lost 2 bases, and 20 bases lay in between. CDR3 in DNA: TGTGCCAGCTCACCTACAACCGGCAGGGTATACCCCTACGAGCAGTACTTC. Its protein product is CASSPTTGRVYPYEQYF.

This chain connects TRBV29-1 to TRBJ2-7; D remains ambiguous. The CDR3 has 13 amino acids. V lost 5 bases to trimming and J lost 0 bases, with 11 bases between them. Per germline, CDR1 SQVTM and CDR2 ANQGSEA. The CDR3 DNA reads as TGCAGCGTTCGTCCAGTAAGCTCCTACGAGCAGTACTTC. This gives the protein CSVRPVSSYEQYF.